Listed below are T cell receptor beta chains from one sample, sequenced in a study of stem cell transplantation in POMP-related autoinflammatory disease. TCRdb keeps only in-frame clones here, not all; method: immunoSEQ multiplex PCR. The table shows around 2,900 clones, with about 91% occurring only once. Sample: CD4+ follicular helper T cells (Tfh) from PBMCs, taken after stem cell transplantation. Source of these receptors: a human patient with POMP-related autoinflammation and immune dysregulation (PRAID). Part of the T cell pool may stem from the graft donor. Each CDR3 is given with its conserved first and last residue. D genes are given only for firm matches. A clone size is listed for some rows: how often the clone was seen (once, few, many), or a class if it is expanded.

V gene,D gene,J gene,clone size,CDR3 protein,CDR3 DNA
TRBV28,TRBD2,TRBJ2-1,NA,CASSQPGLVSGNEQFF,TGTGCCAGCAGTCAACCGGGACTAGTCTCGGGCAATGAGCAGTTCTTC
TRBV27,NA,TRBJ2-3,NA,CASSLSHTDTQYF,TGTGCCAGCAGTTTATCGCACACAGATACGCAGTATTTT
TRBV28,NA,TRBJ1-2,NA,CASSHTLQGSYGYTF,TGTGCCAGCAGTCACACGCTACAGGGAAGCTATGGCTACACCTTC
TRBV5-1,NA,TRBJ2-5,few,CASSERTEANLYF,TGCGCCAGCAGCGAGAGGACAGAGGCCAACCTGTACTTC
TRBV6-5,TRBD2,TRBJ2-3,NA,CASRRTSGDTQYF,TGTGCCAGCAGACGGACTAGCGGAGATACGCAGTATTTT
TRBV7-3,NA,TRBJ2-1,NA,CASTPNSGGSYNEQFF,TGTGCCAGCACCCCTAACAGCGGCGGCTCCTACAATGAGCAGTTCTTC
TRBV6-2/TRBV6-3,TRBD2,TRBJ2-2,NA,CASSPKTAGWNTGELFF,TGTGCCAGCAGTCCGAAGACAGCGGGGTGGAACACCGGGGAGCTGTTTTTT
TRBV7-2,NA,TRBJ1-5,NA,CASSLQGPYSNQPQHF,TGTGCCAGCAGCTTACAGGGTCCCTATAGCAATCAGCCCCAGCATTTT
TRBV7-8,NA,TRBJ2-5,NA,CASSSIGGVETQYF,TGTGCCAGCAGCTCAATTGGAGGGGTAGAGACCCAGTACTTC
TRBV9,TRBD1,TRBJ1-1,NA,CASSVAPGQGRDTEAFF,TGTGCCAGCAGCGTAGCCCCGGGACAGGGGCGGGACACTGAAGCTTTCTTT
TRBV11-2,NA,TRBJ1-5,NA,CASSTGPHQPQHF,TGTGCCAGCAGCACCGGTCCTCATCAGCCCCAGCATTTT
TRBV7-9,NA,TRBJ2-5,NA,CASNNEQGRQETQYF,TGTGCCAGCAATAACGAACAGGGGAGGCAAGAGACCCAGTACTTC
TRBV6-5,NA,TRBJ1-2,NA,CASSRNKGGYTF,TGTGCCAGCAGTCGTAATAAAGGAGGCTACACCTTC
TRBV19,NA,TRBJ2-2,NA,CASTSRRDTGELFF,TGTGCCAGTACGAGCAGGCGGGACACCGGGGAGCTGTTTTTT
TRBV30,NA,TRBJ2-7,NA,CAWSPFDRDDYEQYF,TGTGCCTGGAGTCCCTTCGACAGAGACGATTACGAGCAGTACTTC
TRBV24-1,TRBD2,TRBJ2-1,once,CATSDRQGAGGPPVF,TGTGCCACCAGTGACCGACAGGGAGCGGGGGGGCCCCCGGTCTTC
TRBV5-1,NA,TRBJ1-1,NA,CASSPVFGGSTEAFF,TGCGCCAGCAGCCCGGTCTTCGGGGGTTCGACTGAAGCTTTCTTT
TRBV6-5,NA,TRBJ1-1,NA,CASQTGIMNTEAFF,TGTGCCAGCCAGACGGGGATTATGAACACTGAAGCTTTCTTT
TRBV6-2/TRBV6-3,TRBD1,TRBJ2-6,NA,CASSWLRAGGYSGANVLTF,TGTGCCAGCAGTTGGCTCCGGGCAGGGGGTTACTCTGGGGCCAACGTCCTGACTTTC
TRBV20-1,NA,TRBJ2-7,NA,CSASLVRVAYEQYF,TGCAGTGCTAGTTTAGTAAGGGTTGCCTACGAGCAGTACTTC
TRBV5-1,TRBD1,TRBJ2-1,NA,CASSSRDRDYNEQFF,TGCGCCAGCAGCTCCCGGGACAGGGACTACAATGAGCAGTTCTTC
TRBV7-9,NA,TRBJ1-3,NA,CASSLRTGKVNTIYF,TGTGCCAGCAGCCTCCGTACAGGGAAGGTAAACACCATATATTTT
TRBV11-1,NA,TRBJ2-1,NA,CASSPSTRAFGNEQFF,TGTGCCAGCAGCCCGTCGACTAGGGCGTTTGGGAATGAGCAGTTCTTC
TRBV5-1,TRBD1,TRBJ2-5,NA,CASSPGTGVGQETQYF,TGCGCCAGCAGCCCTGGGACAGGGGTGGGGCAAGAGACCCAGTACTTC
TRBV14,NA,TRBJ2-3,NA,CASSPVWGAAGTDTQYF,TGTGCCAGCAGCCCCGTATGGGGGGCCGCGGGCACAGATACGCAGTATTTT
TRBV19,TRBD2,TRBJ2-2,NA,CASMRLAGTNTGELFF,TGTGCCAGTATGCGACTAGCGGGGACGAACACCGGGGAGCTGTTTTTT
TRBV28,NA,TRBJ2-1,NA,CASSKNRFHEQFF,TGTGCCAGCAGTAAAAACAGGTTCCATGAGCAGTTCTTC
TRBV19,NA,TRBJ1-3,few,CASKQGASGNTIYF,TGTGCCAGTAAACAGGGTGCTTCTGGAAACACCATATATTTT
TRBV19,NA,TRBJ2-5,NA,CASSDPGRKYQETQYF,TGTGCCAGTAGTGACCCGGGACGGAAGTACCAAGAGACCCAGTACTTC
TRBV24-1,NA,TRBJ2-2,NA,CATSALRLGVGELFF,TGTGCCACCAGTGCCCTACGACTAGGCGTCGGGGAGCTGTTTTTT
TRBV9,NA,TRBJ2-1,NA,CASSVADTGDEQFF,TGTGCCAGCAGCGTAGCCGACACGGGAGATGAGCAGTTCTTC
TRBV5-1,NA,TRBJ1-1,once,CASSLGGRGGTSEAFF,TGCGCCAGCAGCTTGGGCGGGCGCGGTGGTACATCTGAAGCTTTCTTT
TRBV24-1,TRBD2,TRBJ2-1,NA,CATSLAENNEQFF,TGTGCCACCAGCCTAGCGGAAAACAATGAGCAGTTCTTC
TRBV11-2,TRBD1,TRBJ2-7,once,CASSRDRPSSYEQYF,TGTGCCAGCAGCCGGGACAGGCCTAGCTCCTACGAGCAGTACTTC
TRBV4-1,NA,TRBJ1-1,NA,CASSQGGAGEVGAFF,TGCGCCAGCAGCCAAGGGGGCGCGGGGGAGGTAGGAGCTTTCTTT
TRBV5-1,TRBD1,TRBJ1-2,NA,CASSRQGEVDGYTF,TGCGCCAGCAGTCGGCAGGGGGAAGTGGATGGCTACACCTTC
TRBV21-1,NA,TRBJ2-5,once,CASSNYVPGHRQETQYF,TGTGCCAGCAGCAACTACGTCCCGGGACACCGCCAAGAGACCCAGTACTTC
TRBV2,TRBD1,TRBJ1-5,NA,CASRRDSDQPQHF,TGTGCCAGCAGACGGGACAGTGATCAGCCCCAGCATTTT
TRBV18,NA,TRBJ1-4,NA,CASSPGHGNEKLFF,TGTGCCAGCTCACCGGGGCACGGGAATGAAAAACTGTTTTTT
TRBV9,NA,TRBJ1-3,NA,CASSESPQPNTIYF,TGTGCCAGCAGCGAAAGTCCGCAGCCAAACACCATATATTTT
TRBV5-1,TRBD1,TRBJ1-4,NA,CASSLVHQGADEKLFF,TGCGCCAGCAGCTTGGTGCACCAGGGGGCGGATGAAAAACTGTTTTTT
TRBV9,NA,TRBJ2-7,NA,CASSTQTGSGEQYF,TGTGCCAGCAGCACCCAGACAGGTTCCGGCGAGCAGTACTTC
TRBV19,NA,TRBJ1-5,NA,CASSIPPQPQHF,TGTGCCAGTAGTATTCCACCCCAGCCCCAGCATTTT